This T cell receptor beta chain is from a study of spatial heterogeneity in lung cancer. For the study at large: Among detected sequences, beta-chain ones consistently exceeded alpha-chain ones in number.

The CDR3 consists of 14 residues. After removal of 4 bases from V and 6 bases from J, the junction contained 3 bases not matched to a gene. CDR1 and CDR2 from the germline V gene are MNHEY and SMNVEV (reference sequence). Ten or more counts support this clonotype. The time point denotes: sample taken at primary tumor resection. Whole RNA was taken from tumor, nontumor lung or frozen PBMC; it was then sequenced unsorted. Single TCR cDNA molecules each had their own unique molecular identifier. A single record per CDR3 protein comes from TCRdb applying MiXCR to the 5' RACE reads. Among 25,000 or so distinct CDR3 sequences listed, around 5.1% were seen once.

Sequences were derived from PBMCs, sampled at surgery. The source is a male donor with early-stage non-small cell lung cancer. This sequence joins TRBV27 and TRBJ2-1, with 10 bases aligning to TRBD2. The CDR3, as DNA: TGTGCCAGCAGTTCCCAGCGGGGGGGCAATGAGCAGTTCTTC. This translates into CASSSQRGGNEQFF.